One and the same sample provided the 21 T cell receptor beta chains below, sequenced in a study of shared clonotypes between healthy human individuals. Produced via immunoSEQ multiplex PCR; TCRdb's table is partial and in-frame only. Of about 2 million clones in the sample, about 94% were seen once. In the naive CD8 group, cells lacked CD45RO and were positively selected for CCR7, so terminally differentiated effector memory CD45RA+ cells were left out. Sequenced input: naive CD8+ T cells sorted from blood. The receptors come from a man between 18 and 29 years old in good health.

Comments on this clone: This sample also contains other DNA sequences that code for the same CDR3. The chain couples TRBV19 to TRBJ1-2, with D possibly being TRBD1 (5 bases). With 3 bases removed from V and 4 bases from J, the gap between germline ends came to 9 bases. This CDR3 contains 13 residues. CDR1 and CDR2 (germline): LNHDA, SQIVND (reference sequence). The CDR3 DNA reads TGTGCCAGTAGTATCAACAGGTCCTATGGCTACACCTTC. Its translation: CASSINRSYGYTF.

This clone has a single count. The CDR3 loop reads CASSSQVAGALSDTQYF. In DNA, the CDR3 is TGTGCCAGCAGTTCCCAGGTAGCGGGGGCCCTATCAGATACGCAGTATTTT. This rearrangement joins TRBV28 to TRBJ2-3, with 9 bases matching TRBD2. CDR3 length: 17 residues. Germline V gene lookup returns CDR1 MDHEN and CDR2 SYDVKM. With 4 bases clipped from V and 4 bases from J, the junction kept 12 bases outside the gene matches.

This clone was recorded a few times. This chain uses TRBV4-1 with TRBJ1-2; D possibly corresponds to TRBD1 (6 bases). The CDR3 consists of 14 residues. Germline V gene lookup returns CDR1 MGHRA and CDR2 YSYEKL. Trimming removed 2 bases at V and 2 bases at J, with 9 bases between. In nucleotides, the CDR3 is TGCGCCAGCAGCCAAAGGACAGACAACTATGGCTACACCTTC. It specifies CASSQRTDNYGYTF.

The chain recombines TRBV4-1 with TRBJ1-2, with D perhaps TRBD1 (6 bases). Trimming pared 4 bases from V and 6 bases from J, leaving 21 bases between. Germline V gene sequence: CDR1 MGHRA, CDR2 YSYEKL. This CDR3 has 16 residues. The CDR3 sequence: CASSPRPAGAWDGYTF. The CDR3 DNA sequence: TGCGCCAGCAGCCCCCGTCCGGCGGGGGCGTGGGATGGCTACACCTTC.

V is TRBV5-4 and J is TRBJ2-7; 11 bases agree with TRBD1. Trimming removed 4 bases from V and 0 bases from J; junction bases left unmatched: 3. Germline CDR1 reads SGHNT; CDR2 reads YYREEE (reference sequence). This CDR3 contains 15 residues. In DNA form, the CDR3 reads TGTGCCAGCAGCAGGGGACAGGGGGGCTCCTACGAGCAGTACTTC. Amino acids: CASSRGQGGSYEQYF. The variable domain in full, with the rest retrieved from reference TRBV5-4 and TRBJ2-7, is ETGVTQSPTHLIKTRGQQVTLRCSSQSGHNTVSWYQQALGQGPQFIFQYYREEENGRGNFPPRFSGLQFPNYSSELNVNALELDDSALYLCASSRGQGGSYEQYFGPGTRLTVT.

The chain has TRBV21-1 and TRBJ2-7; the listed D gene, TRBD2, was not tested against the DNA. TRBV21-1 is assigned pseudogene status. There are 15 residues in the CDR3. The CDR3 sequence: CASSNVRRSSYEQYF. In nucleotides, the CDR3 is TGTGCCAGCAGCAATGTACGGAGATCCTCCTACGAGCAGTACTTC.

Concerning this clone itself: In the same sample, other DNA sequences code for this CDR3. This chain uses TRBV9 with TRBJ1-1; D is uncertain. V was trimmed by 0 bases and J by 3 bases, leaving 6 bases between them. Germline lookup yields CDR1 SGDLS and CDR2 YYNGEE. This CDR3 has 13 amino acids. The CDR3 loop is CASSVGGDTEAFF. In nucleotides, the CDR3 is TGTGCCAGCAGCGTAGGTGGTGACACTGAAGCTTTCTTT.

Details on this clone: The germline gene is not matched at one end of the junction; a read error may be the cause. The rearrangement uses TRBV2 and TRBJ2-7, with no clear D. The CDR3 runs 15 residues. The V gene's germline CDR1 is SNHLY and CDR2 FYNNEI. The CDR3 coding sequence is TGTGCCAGCACTGAAGGTGGAACCTCTTTACGCGAGCAGTACTTC. The encoded protein is CASTEGGTSLREQYF. The variable domain in full, completed from reference TRBV2 and TRBJ2-7, reads EPEVTQTPSHQVTQMGQEVILRCVPISNHLYFYWYRQILGQKVEFLVSFYNNEISEKSEIFDDQFSVERPDGSNFTLKIRSTKLEDSAMYFCASTEGGTSLREQYFGPGTRLTVT.

This clone was counted a single time. The V and J genes are TRBV7-8 and TRBJ1-3; a possible D gene is TRBD1 (5 bases). This CDR3 region has 19 residues. V was cut by 1 base and J by 0 bases, with 19 bases left in between. Germline CDR1 SGHVS, CDR2 FQNEAQ. The CDR3 reads CASSLGRDGLRSSGNTIYF. The CDR3, as DNA: TGTGCCAGCAGCTTAGGGCGGGACGGACTTCGAAGCTCTGGAAACACCATATATTTT.

The chain recombines TRBV7-9 with TRBJ1-2; D remains ambiguous. Trimming stripped 1 base from V and 8 bases from J, with 14 bases between. Germline CDR1 is SEHNR and CDR2 is FQNEAQ (reference sequence). The CDR3 length is 14 residues. CDR3 amino acids: CASSLVAPTGGYTF. The CDR3 DNA reads as TGTGCCAGCAGCTTAGTGGCGCCCACGGGGGGCTACACCTTC.

The V call is TRBV27, the J call TRBJ1-4, with D possibly TRBD1 on 5 matching bases. The V and J ends lost 5 bases and 5 bases respectively, with 12 bases between them. This CDR3 spans 14 amino acids. The germline V gene has CDR1 MNHEY and CDR2 SMNVEV (reference sequence). In DNA form, the CDR3 reads TGTGCCAGCAGTACGATCGGGACGAATGAAAAACTGTTTTTT. Encoded protein: CASSTIGTNEKLFF.

Only one count was recorded for this clone. The gene calls are TRBV7-6 and TRBJ2-7; D may correspond to TRBD1 or TRBD2 (6 bases each). Trimming took off 5 bases at V and 3 bases at J, with 14 bases between the two ends. The length of the CDR3 is 14 residues. The germline CDR1 and CDR2 sequences are SGHVS and FNYEAQ. The CDR3 DNA reads TGTGCCAGCAGCCCCGCAGAGGGGGGCTACGAGCAGTACTTC. This encodes CASSPAEGGYEQYF.

The V and J genes are TRBV9 and TRBJ2-7; maybe TRBD2 (6 bases). The V gene lost 0 bases and the J gene lost 5 bases, with 15 bases spanning the gap. Germline V CDR1 and CDR2: SGDLS, YYNGEE. This CDR3 spans 15 amino acids. The CDR3 DNA reads TGTGCCAGCAGCGTAGACGGGGGTGGAGGGGACGAGCAGTACTTC. Encoded protein: CASSVDGGGGDEQYF.

The chain uses TRBV4-1 and TRBJ1-4, with 9 bases that match TRBD1. Germline-derived CDR1 and CDR2 are MGHRA and YSYEKL. Unmatched junction bases numbered 15, after V lost 3 bases and J lost 4 bases. The CDR3 spans 19 residues. CDR3 loop: CASSHSTGGGIPFNEKLFF. The CDR3 DNA is TGCGCCAGCAGCCATTCCACAGGGGGCGGAATTCCCTTTAATGAAAAACTGTTTTTT.

The V gene is TRBV4-1, the J gene TRBJ2-5; D gene unclear. This CDR3 comprises 14 residues. The ends were cut back, 1 base at V and 2 bases at J, with 8 bases in the middle. Germline lookup yields CDR1 MGHRA and CDR2 YSYEKL. The CDR3 DNA reads TGCGCCAGCAGCCAAGGTCCAGAACAAGAGACCCAGTACTTC. It translates to CASSQGPEQETQYF.

There are a few counts of this clone. CDR3 coding DNA: TGCGCCAGCAGCAGCTACAGGGCTGGGGCCAACGTCCTGACTTTC. This gives the protein CASSSYRAGANVLTF. V and J are TRBV5-1 and TRBJ2-6, with a tentative D call TRBD1 (6 bases). V gave up 4 bases and J gave up 2 bases, with 10 bases separating them. This CDR3 has 15 residues. Germline V gene data show CDR1 as SGHRS and CDR2 as YFSETQ.

The chain joins TRBV6-6 to TRBJ1-1; a possible D gene is TRBD1 (6 bases). Germline V gene data show CDR1 as MNHNY and CDR2 as SVGAGI (reference sequence). The CDR3 loop spans 15 amino acids. The V and J ends lost 8 bases and 4 bases respectively, with 20 bases between them. In DNA form, the CDR3 reads TGTGCCAGCTGGGTTTCGACAGGATCTGGCACTGAAGCTTTCTTT. Residues: CASWVSTGSGTEAFF.

CDR3 protein: CASSNRGNYNEQFF. CDR3 DNA: TGTGCCAGCAGTAATCGGGGGAATTACAATGAGCAGTTCTTC. The chain combines TRBV27 with TRBJ2-1, with a possible D match to TRBD2 (6 bases). The germline V gene encodes CDR1 MNHEY and CDR2 SMNVEV (reference sequence). The CDR3 has 14 residues. V lost 5 bases and J lost 4, with 12 bases in between.

The chain combines TRBV4-3 with TRBJ2-3; the match to TRBD2 covers 9 bases. Germline CDR1 reads LGHNA; CDR2 reads YSLEER. The trim removed 4 bases at V and 6 bases at J, leaving 8 bases unmatched. The CDR3 is 15 amino acids. CDR3 DNA: TGCGCCAGCAGCCTGGTAGCGGGAGTGAGGGATACGCAGTATTTT. It yields the protein CASSLVAGVRDTQYF.

The chain combines TRBV14 with TRBJ2-5; perhaps TRBD2 as D (6 bases). The CDR3 extends over 15 amino acids. V was clipped by 0 bases and J by 5 bases, with 13 bases between them. The germline CDR1 and CDR2 sequences are SGHDN and FVKESK. The CDR3 loop reads CASSQDRASAETQYF. In nucleotides, the CDR3 is TGTGCCAGCAGCCAAGATAGGGCTAGCGCGGAGACCCAGTACTTC.

The chain combines TRBV5-4 with TRBJ2-1; maybe TRBD1 (6 bases). Germline assignment: CDR1 SGHNT and CDR2 YYREEE (reference sequence). Trimming removed 4 bases from V and 4 bases from J, with 6 bases in between. The CDR3 has 12 residues. The CDR3 DNA reads TGTGCCAGCAGCGGACAGTACAATGAGCAGTTCTTC. Translating gives CASSGQYNEQFF.